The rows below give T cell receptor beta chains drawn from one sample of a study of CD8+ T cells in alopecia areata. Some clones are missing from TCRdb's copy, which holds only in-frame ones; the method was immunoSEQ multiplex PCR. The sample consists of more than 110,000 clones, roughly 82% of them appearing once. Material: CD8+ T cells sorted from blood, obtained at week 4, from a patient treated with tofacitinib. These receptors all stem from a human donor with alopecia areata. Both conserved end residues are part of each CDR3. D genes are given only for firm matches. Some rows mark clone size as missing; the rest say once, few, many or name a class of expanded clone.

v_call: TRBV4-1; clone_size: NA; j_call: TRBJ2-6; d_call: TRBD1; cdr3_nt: TGCGCCAGCAGCCAAGGACCAGGGGGAGCTGGGGCCAACGTCCTGACTTTC; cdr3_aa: CASSQGPGGAGANVLTF
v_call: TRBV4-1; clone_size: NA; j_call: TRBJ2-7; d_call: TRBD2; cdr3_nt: TGCGCCAGCAGCCCCACAACTAGCGGGGGAAACTACGAGCAGTACTTC; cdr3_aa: CASSPTTSGGNYEQYF
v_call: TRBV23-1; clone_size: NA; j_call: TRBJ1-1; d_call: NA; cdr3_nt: TGCGCCAGCAGTCTAGCCCGAGGGAACACTGAAGCTTTCTTT; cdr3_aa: CASSLARGNTEAFF
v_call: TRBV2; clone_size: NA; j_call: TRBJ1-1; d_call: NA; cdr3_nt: TGTGCCAGCAGGGGGGACACTGAAGCTTTCTTT; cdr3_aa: CASRGDTEAFF
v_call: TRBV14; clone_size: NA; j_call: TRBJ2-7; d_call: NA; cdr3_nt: TGTGCCAGCAGCCAAGGGTTCAGTCAAGAGCAGTACTTC; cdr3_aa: CASSQGFSQEQYF
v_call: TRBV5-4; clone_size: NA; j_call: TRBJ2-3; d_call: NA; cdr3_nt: TGTGCCAGCAGCTTGGACGGAGTAGATACGCAGTATTTT; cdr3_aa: CASSLDGVDTQYF
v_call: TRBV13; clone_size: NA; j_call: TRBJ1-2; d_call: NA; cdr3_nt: TGTGCCAGCGGACCTTGGCTGGGGGTTGACGGCTACACCTTC; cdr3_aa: CASGPWLGVDGYTF
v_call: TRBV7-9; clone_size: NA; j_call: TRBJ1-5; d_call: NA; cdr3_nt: TGTGCCAGCAGCTTAGAGGGAGCTTCCGATCAGCCCCAGCATTTT; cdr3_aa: CASSLEGASDQPQHF
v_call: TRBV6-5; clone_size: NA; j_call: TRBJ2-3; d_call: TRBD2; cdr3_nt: TGTGCCAGCAGCTCCACCCGACTAGCATCAGATACGCAGTATTTT; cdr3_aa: CASSSTRLASDTQYF
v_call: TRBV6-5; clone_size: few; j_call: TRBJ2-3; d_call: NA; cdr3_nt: TGTGCCAGCAGCCCAGGGTTTTCGGATACGCAGTATTTT; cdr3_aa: CASSPGFSDTQYF
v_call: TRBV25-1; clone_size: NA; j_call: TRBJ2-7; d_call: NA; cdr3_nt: TGTGCCAGCAGTGCTTGCTCACATGTATCCTACGAGCAGTACTTC; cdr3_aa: CASSACSHVSYEQYF
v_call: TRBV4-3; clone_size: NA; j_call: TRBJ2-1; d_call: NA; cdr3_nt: TGCGCCAGCAGCCAAGACGGGCGGGGCTCCTACAATGAGCAGTTCTTC; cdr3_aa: CASSQDGRGSYNEQFF
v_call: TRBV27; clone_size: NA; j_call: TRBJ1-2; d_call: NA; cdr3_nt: TGTGCCAGCAGGGGGGGACTCTGGCATGGCTACACCTTC; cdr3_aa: CASRGGLWHGYTF
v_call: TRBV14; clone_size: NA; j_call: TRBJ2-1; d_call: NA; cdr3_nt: TGTGCCAGCAGTCTTAACAGGGCTTCCTACAATGAGCAGTTCTTC; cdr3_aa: CASSLNRASYNEQFF
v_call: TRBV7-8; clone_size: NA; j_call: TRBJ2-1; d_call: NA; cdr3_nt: TGTGCCAGCAGCCCCGTCTCCGGGTACAACTACAATGAGCAGTTCTTC; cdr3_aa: CASSPVSGYNYNEQFF
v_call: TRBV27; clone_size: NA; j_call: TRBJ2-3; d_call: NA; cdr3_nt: TGTGCCAGCAGTTTAATTGGTGGGTCTCGCCCCCCAGATACGCAGTATTTT; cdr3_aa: CASSLIGGSRPPDTQYF
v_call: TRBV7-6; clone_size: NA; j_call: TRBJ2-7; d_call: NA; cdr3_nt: TGTGCCAGCAGCTTAGGGCCCGAGGCAGGGTTCTACGAGCAGTACTTC; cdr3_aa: CASSLGPEAGFYEQYF
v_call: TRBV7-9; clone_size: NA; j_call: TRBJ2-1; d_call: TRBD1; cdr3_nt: TGTGCCAGCAGCTCCCGGGACAGGGCTTCCAATGAGCAGTTCTTC; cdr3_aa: CASSSRDRASNEQFF
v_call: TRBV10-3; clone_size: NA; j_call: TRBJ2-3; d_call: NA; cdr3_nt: TGTGCCATCAGTGAGTCGAAGACAACAGGAGGAGATACGCAGTATTTT; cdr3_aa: CAISESKTTGGDTQYF
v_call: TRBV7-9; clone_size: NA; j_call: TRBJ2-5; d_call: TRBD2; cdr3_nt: TGTGCCAGTGCCCATGCGGGGGGAAAAGAGACCCAGTACTTC; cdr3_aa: CASAHAGGKETQYF
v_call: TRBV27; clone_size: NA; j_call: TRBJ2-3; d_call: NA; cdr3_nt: TGTGCCAGCAGTTTTGGCTTCCCGGATACGCAGTATTTT; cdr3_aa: CASSFGFPDTQYF
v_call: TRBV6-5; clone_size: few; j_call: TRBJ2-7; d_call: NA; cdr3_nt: TGTGCCAGCAGCCTGGGCGGGGACTACGAGCAGTACTTC; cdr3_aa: CASSLGGDYEQYF
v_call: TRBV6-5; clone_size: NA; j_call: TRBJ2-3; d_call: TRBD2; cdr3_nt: TGTGCCAGCAGTTACGGGGCCGGGACTAGGGAGTATTTT; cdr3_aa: CASSYGAGTREYF
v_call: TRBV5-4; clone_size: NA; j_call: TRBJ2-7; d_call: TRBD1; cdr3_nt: TGTGCCAGCAGCTTCGGGACAGGGCCCCTGAGCTCCTACGAGCAGTACTTC; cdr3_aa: CASSFGTGPLSSYEQYF
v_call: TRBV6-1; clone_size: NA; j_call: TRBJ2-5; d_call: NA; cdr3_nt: TGTGCCAGCAGTGAATTGGGGGGTTCGGAGACCCAGTACTTC; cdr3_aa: CASSELGGSETQYF
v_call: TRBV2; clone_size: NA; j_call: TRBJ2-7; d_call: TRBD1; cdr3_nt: TGTGCCAGCGGGACAGGGGGAATCAACGAGCAGTACTTC; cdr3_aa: CASGTGGINEQYF
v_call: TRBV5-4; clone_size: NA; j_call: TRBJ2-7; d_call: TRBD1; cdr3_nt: TGTGCCAGCAGCCACCGGGACAGTCCCTACGAGCAGTACTTC; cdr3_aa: CASSHRDSPYEQYF
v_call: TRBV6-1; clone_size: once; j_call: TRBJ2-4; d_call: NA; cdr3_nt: TGTGCCAGCAGTGATAGAGCCTCAAACATTCAGTACTTC; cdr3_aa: CASSDRASNIQYF
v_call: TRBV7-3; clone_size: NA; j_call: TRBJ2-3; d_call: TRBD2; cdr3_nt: TGTGCCAGCAGCCTCTCCGTAACTAGCGGGGGGGCAGATACGCAGTATTTT; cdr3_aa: CASSLSVTSGGADTQYF
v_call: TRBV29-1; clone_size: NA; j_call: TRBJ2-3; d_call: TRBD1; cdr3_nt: TGCAGCGTGAAAGGGACAGCTAGCACAGATACGCAGTATTTT; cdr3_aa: CSVKGTASTDTQYF
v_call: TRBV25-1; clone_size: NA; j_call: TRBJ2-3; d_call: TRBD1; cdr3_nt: TGTGCCAGCAGTGAAGGGGACAGACGCACAGATACGCAGTATTTT; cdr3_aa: CASSEGDRRTDTQYF
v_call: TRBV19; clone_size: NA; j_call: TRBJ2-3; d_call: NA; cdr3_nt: TGTGCCAGTAGTATCCCCCGCAGGGCAGATACGCAGTATTTT; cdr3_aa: CASSIPRRADTQYF
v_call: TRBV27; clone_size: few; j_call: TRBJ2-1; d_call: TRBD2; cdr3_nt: TGTGCCAGCACCGGCGGGACTAGCGGATACAATGAGCAGTTCTTC; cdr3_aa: CASTGGTSGYNEQFF
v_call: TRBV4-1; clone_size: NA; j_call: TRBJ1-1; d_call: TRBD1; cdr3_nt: TGCGCCAGCAGCCAGGGACAGGGGACGGCTGAAGCTTTCTTT; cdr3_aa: CASSQGQGTAEAFF
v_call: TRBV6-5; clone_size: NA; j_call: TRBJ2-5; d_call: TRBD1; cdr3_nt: TGTGCCAGCAGTTCTACAGGGGGGAACCAAGAGACCCAGTACTTC; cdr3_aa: CASSSTGGNQETQYF
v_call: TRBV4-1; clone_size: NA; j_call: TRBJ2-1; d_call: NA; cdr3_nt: TGCGCCAGCAGCCAAGATTACGGACGGGCAAAGAATGAGCAGTTCTTC; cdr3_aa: CASSQDYGRAKNEQFF
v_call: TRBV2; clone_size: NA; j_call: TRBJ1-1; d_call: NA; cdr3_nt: TGTGCCAGCAGTAGGACTACTGAAGCTTTCTTT; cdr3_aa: CASSRTTEAFF
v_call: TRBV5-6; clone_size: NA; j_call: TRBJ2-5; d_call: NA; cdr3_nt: TGTGCCAGCAGCTTGGATGGGGCGTCCCTCCAAGAGACCCAGTACTTC; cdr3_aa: CASSLDGASLQETQYF
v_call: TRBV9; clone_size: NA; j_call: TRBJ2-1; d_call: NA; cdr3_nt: TGTGCCAGCAGCGTGGACGGCTCCTACAATGAGCAGTTCTTC; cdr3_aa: CASSVDGSYNEQFF
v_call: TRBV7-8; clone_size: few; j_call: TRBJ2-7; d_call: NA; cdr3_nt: TGTGCCAGCAGCCCATGGGAGGGACAGTCCCTCTACGAGCAGTACTTC; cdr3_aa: CASSPWEGQSLYEQYF
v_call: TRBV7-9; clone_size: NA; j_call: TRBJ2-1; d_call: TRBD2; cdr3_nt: TGTGCCAGCACCCCTGGGACTATAGGCAATGAGCAGTTCTTC; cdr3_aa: CASTPGTIGNEQFF
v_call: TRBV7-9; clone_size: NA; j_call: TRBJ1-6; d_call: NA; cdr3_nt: TGTGCCAGCGGCCGACTAGGGGGTTCACCCCTCCACTTT; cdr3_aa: CASGRLGGSPLHF
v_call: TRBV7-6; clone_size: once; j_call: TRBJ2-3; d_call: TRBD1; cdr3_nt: TGTGCCAGCAGTTCGCGACAGGGGGTTCTAGATACGCAGTATTTT; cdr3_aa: CASSSRQGVLDTQYF
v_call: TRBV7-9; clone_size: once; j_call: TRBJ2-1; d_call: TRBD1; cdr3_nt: TGTGCCAGCAGCCCGCTCCCGGGACAGGGGACCGAGGAAAATGAGCAGTTCTTC; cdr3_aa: CASSPLPGQGTEENEQFF
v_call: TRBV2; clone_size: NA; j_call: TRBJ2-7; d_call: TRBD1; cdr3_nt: TGTGCCAGCAGCCCTGCCGGGACAGGGTACGAGCAGTACTTC; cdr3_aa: CASSPAGTGYEQYF
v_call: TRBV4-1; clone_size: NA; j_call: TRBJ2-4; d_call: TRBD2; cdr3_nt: TGCGCCAGCAGCCCTGGACTAGCGGGGGGGCCGGGCAAAAACATTCAGTACTTC; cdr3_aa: CASSPGLAGGPGKNIQYF
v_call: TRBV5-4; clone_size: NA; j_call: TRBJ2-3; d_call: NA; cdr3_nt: TGTGCCAGCAGCTTCTTCGCGGGGAGTAGCACAGATACGCAGTATTTT; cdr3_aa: CASSFFAGSSTDTQYF
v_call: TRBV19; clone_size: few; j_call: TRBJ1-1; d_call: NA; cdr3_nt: TGTGCCAGTAGAGGGCCCATGAACACTGAAGCTTTCTTT; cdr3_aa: CASRGPMNTEAFF
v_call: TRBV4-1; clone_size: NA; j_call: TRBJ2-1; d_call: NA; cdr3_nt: TGCGCCAGCAGCCCGGGGGCCTACAATGAGCAGTTCTTC; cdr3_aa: CASSPGAYNEQFF
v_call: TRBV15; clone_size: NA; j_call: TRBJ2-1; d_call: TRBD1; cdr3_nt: TGTGCCACCAGCAGAGCTAGACAGGGGGCCTACAATGAGCAGTTCTTC; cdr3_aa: CATSRARQGAYNEQFF
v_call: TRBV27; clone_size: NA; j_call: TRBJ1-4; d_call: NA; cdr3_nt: TGTGCCAGCAGTTCCCAGGGTGGAGAAAAACTGTTTTTT; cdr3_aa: CASSSQGGEKLFF
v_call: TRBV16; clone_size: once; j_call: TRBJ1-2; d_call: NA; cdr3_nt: TGTGCCAGCAGCCAATCGGGGTTGAGGCGGGACTATGGCTACACCTTC; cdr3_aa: CASSQSGLRRDYGYTF